This TCR beta chain is from a study of cytomegalovirus exposure and HLA in healthy donors. In regard to this clone: The antigen remains unidentified.

Findings and limits, study-wide: CMV antigen specificity was confirmed in vitro for three CMV-associated chains. It was only CMV serostatus that was available as immune exposure information.

Primers for the PCR totalled 60 Vbeta and 13 Jbeta. TCRdb's copy holds only in-frame clones and misses some; the assay was immunoSEQ multiplex PCR. The sample has 150,000 or so clones, about 74% seen once. The sequence derives from a man aged 35 to 55 in good health and CMV-seropositive. The sequencing sample was made of PBMCs.

The CDR3 region has the DNA TGCGCCAGCAGCTTGGGACAGCCCAATGAGCAGTTCTTC. It encodes CASSLGQPNEQFF. V is TRBV5-1 and J is TRBJ2-1, with D possibly TRBD1 on 5 matching bases. V lost 0 bases and J 6 bases, leaving 7 bases between the germline ends. The CDR3 spans 13 residues. Per germline, CDR1 SGHRS and CDR2 YFSETQ.